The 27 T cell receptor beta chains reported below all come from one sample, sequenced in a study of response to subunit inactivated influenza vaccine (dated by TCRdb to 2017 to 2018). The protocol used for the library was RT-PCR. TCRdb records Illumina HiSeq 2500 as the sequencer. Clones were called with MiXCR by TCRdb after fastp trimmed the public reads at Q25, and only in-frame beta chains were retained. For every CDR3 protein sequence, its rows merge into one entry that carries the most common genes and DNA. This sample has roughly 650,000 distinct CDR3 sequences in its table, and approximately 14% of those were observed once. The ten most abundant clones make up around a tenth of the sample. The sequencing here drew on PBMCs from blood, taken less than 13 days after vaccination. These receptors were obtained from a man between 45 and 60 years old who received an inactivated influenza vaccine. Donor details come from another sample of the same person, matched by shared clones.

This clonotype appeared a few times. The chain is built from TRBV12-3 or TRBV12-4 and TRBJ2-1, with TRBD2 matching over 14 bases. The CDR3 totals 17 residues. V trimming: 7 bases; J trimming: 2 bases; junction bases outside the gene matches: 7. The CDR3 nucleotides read TGTGCCAGCACTCCTCGGGGACTAGCGGGGGCCTACAATGAGCAGTTCTTC. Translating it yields CASTPRGLAGAYNEQFF.

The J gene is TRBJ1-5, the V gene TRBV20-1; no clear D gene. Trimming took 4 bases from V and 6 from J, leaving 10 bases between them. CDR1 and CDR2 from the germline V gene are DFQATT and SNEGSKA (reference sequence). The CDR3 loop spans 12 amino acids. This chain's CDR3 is CSATLTLQPQHF. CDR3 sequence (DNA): TGCAGTGCTACTCTTACGCTTCAGCCCCAGCATTTT.

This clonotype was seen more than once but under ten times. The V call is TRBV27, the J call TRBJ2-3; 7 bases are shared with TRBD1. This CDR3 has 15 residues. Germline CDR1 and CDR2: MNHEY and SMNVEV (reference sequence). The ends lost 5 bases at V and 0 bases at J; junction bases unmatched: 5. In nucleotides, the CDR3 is TGTGCCAGCAGTGTGACAGGGAGAAGCACAGATACGCAGTATTTT. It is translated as CASSVTGRSTDTQYF.

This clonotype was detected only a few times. As DNA, the CDR3 is TGCGCCAGCAGCGAGTTACAGGGAGTAGGCACTGAAGCTTTCTTT. This codes for CASSELQGVGTEAFF. The genes are TRBV5-1 and TRBJ1-1, with a possible D match to TRBD1 (6 bases). V shed 4 bases and J shed 4 bases, with 17 bases lying between them. This CDR3 has 15 amino acids. Germline-derived CDR1 and CDR2 are SGHRS and YFSETQ. The variable domain in full, completed from reference TRBV5-1 and TRBJ1-1, reads KAGVTQTPRYLIKTRGQQVTLSCSPISGHRSVSWYQQTPGQGLQFLFEYFSETQRNKGNFPGRFSGRQFSNSRSEMNVSTLELGDSALYLCASSELQGVGTEAFFGQGTRLTVV.

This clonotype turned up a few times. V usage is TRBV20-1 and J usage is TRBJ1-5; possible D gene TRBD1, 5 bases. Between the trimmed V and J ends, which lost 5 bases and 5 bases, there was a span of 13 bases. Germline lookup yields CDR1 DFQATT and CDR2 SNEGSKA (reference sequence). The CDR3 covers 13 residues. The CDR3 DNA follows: TGCAGTGCTGGGTTTGGGGACTATCAGCCCCAGCATTTT. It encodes CSAGFGDYQPQHF.

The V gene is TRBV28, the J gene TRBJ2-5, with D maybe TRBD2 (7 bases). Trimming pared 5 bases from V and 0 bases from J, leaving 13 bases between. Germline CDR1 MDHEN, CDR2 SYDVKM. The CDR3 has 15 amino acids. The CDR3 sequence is CASSPRGAYQETQYF. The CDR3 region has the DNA TGTGCCAGCAGTCCTCGGGGGGCGTACCAAGAGACCCAGTACTTC.

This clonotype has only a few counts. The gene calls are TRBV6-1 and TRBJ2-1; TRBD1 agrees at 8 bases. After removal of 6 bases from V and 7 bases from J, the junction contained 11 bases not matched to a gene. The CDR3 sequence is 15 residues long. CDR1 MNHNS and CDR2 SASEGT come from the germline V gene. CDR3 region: CASSQGQASVNEQFF. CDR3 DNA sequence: TGTGCCAGCAGCCAGGGACAGGCGAGCGTGAATGAGCAGTTCTTC.

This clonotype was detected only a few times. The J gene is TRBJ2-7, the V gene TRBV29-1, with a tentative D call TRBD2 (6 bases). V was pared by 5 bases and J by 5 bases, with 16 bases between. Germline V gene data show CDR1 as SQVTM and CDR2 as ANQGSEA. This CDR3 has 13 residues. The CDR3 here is CSVSPGEWNEQYF. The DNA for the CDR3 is TGCAGCGTTTCCCCGGGGGAGTGGAACGAGCAGTACTTC.

Here the CDR3 reads CAISESLTPLYEQYF. The CDR3 DNA reads as TGTGCCATCAGTGAGTCCTTGACCCCGCTCTACGAGCAGTACTTC. V and J are TRBV10-3 and TRBJ2-7; D gene uncertain. The ends were cut back, 0 bases at V and 3 bases at J, with 12 bases in the middle. The germline V gene has CDR1 ENHRY and CDR2 SYGVKD. The length of the CDR3 is 15 residues.

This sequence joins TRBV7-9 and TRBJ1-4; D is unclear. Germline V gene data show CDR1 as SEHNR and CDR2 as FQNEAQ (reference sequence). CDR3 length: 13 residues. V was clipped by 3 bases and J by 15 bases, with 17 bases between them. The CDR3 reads CASSFSGFGLVFF. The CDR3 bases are TGTGCCAGCAGCTTTTCTGGGTTCGGGCTTGTGTTTTTT.

CDR3 region: CASSYKGGEKLFF. CDR3 bases: TGTGCCAGCAGTTACAAAGGGGGTGAAAAACTGTTTTTT. This chain links TRBV6-5 with TRBJ1-4; the D gene is possibly TRBD1 (6 bases). Germline assignment: CDR1 MNHEY and CDR2 SVGAGI. Trimming left V 2 bases short and J 7 bases short, with 8 bases between. This CDR3 comprises 13 residues.

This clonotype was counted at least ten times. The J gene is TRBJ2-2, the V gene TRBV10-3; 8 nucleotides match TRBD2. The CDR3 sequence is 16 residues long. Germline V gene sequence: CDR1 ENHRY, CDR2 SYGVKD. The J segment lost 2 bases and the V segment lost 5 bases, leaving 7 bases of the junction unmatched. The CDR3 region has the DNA TGTGCCATCAGTCCCGTTAGCGGGGCTAACACCGGGGAGCTGTTTTTT. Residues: CAISPVSGANTGELFF.

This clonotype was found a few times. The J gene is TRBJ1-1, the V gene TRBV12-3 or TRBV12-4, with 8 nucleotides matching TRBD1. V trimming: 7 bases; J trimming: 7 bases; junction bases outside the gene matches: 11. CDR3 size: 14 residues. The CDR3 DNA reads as TGTGCCAGCACCGATAAAACCGGGACAGGTGAAGCTTTCTTT. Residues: CASTDKTGTGEAFF.

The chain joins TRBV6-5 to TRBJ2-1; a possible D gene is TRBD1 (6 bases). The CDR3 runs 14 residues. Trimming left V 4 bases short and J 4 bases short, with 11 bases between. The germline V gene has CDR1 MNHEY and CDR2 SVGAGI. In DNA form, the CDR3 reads TGTGCCAGCAGTTCCGGACAGTTTTACAATGAGCAGTTCTTC. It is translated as CASSSGQFYNEQFF.

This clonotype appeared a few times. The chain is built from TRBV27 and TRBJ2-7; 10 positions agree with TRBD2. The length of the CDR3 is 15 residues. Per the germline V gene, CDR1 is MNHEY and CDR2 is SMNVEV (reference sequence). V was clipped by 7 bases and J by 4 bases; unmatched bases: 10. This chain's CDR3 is CASTVSGRAFYEQYF. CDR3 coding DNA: TGTGCCAGCACCGTCAGCGGGAGGGCCTTTTACGAGCAGTACTTC.

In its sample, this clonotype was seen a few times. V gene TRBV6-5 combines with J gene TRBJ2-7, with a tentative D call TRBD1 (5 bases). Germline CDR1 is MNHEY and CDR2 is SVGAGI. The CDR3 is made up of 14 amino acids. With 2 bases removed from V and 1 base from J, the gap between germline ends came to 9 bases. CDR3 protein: CASSYMQGSYEQYF. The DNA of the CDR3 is TGTGCCAGCAGTTACATGCAGGGTTCCTACGAGCAGTACTTC.

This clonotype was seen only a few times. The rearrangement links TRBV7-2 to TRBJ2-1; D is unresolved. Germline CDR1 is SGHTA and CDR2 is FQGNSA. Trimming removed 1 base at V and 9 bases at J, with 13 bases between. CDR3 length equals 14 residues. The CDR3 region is CASSLVGPGREQFF. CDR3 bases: TGTGCCAGCAGCTTAGTGGGTCCTGGACGTGAGCAGTTCTTC.

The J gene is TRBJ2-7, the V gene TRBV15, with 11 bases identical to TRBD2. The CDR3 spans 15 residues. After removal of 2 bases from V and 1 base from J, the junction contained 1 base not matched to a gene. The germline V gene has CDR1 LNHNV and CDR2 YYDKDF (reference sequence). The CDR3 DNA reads TGTGCCACCAGCAGACGACTAGCGGGGTCCTACGAGCAGTACTTC. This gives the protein CATSRRLAGSYEQYF.

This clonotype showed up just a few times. Here the CDR3 reads CASEGSYGSPLHF. The CDR3 coding sequence is TGTGCCAGCGAGGGGTCTTACGGTTCACCCCTCCACTTT. The chain joins TRBV2 to TRBJ1-6, with D perhaps matching TRBD1 (5 bases). The V and J ends lost 8 bases and 9 bases respectively, with 14 bases between them. CDR3 length: 13 amino acids. Germline loops: CDR1 SNHLY, CDR2 FYNNEI.

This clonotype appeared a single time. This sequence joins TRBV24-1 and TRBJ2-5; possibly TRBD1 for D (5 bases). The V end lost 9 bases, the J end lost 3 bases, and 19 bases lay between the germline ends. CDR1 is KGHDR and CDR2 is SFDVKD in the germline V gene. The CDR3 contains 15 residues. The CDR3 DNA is TGTGCCACCGGGGTCTTTTGGGGCAGCAAAGAGACCCAGTACTTC. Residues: CATGVFWGSKETQYF.

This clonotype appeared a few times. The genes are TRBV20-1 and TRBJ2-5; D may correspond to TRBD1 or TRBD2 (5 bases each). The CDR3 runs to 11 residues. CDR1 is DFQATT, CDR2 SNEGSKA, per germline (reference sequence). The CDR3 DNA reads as TGCGGGACGAGGGGCCACGAGACCCAGTACTTC. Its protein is CGTRGHETQYF.

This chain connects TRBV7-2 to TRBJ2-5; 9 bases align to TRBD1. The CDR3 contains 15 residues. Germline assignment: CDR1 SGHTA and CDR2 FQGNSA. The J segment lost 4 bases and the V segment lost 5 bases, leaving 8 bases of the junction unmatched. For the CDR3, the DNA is TGTGCCAGCAGCCCTAGGACAGGGGCATCAGAGACCCAGTACTTC. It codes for CASSPRTGASETQYF.

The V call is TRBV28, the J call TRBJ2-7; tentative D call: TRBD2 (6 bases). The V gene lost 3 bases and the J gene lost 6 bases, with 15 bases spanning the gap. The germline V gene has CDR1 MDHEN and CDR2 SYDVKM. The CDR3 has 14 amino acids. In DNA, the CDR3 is TGTGCCAGCAGTTTGAGTGCGGGAAGAGGCGAGCAGTACTTC. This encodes CASSLSAGRGEQYF.

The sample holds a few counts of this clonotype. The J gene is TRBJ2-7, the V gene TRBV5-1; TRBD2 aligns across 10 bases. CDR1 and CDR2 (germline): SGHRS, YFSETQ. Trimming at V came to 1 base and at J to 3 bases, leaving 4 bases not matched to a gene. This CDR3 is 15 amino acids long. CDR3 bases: TGCGCCAGCAGCTTGACTAGCGGGGACCACTACGAGCAGTACTTC. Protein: CASSLTSGDHYEQYF. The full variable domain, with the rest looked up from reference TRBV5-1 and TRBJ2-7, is KAGVTQTPRYLIKTRGQQVTLSCSPISGHRSVSWYQQTPGQGLQFLFEYFSETQRNKGNFPGRFSGRQFSNSRSEMNVSTLELGDSALYLCASSLTSGDHYEQYFGPGTRLTVT.

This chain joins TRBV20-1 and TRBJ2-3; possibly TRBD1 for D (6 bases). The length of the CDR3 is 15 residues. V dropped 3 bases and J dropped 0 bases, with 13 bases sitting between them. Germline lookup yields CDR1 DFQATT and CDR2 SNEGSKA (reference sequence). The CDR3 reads CSASLDRSSTDTQYF. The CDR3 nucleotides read TGCAGTGCTAGCCTGGACAGATCTAGCACAGATACGCAGTATTTT.

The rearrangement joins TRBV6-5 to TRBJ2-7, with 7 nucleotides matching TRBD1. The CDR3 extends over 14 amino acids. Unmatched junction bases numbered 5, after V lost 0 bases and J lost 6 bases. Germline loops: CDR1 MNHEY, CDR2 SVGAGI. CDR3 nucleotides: TGTGCCAGCAGTTACTCACGGGACAGCACCGAGCAGTACTTC. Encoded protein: CASSYSRDSTEQYF.

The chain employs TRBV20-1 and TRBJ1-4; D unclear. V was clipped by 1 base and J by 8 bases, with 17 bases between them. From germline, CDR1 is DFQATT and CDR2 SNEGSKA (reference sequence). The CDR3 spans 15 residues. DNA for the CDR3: TGCAGTGCTAGAGTATCGACAAGACAATGGGAAAAACTGTTTTTT. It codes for CSARVSTRQWEKLFF.